This passage covers 23 T cell receptor beta chains from one sample sequenced in a study of technical replicates of blood from a few donors (dated by TCRdb to 2015 to 2018). The library was built by means of the immunoSEQ multiplex PCR assay. TCRdb obtained this table from immuneACCESS and retained in-frame rearrangements with V and J assigned. These tables miss some clones; where compared with another copy, unresolved V genes account for less than half of the shortfall, and the remainder is unexplained. The sample contains almost 70,000 clones, 80% to 90% of them found a single time. The top ten clones comprise about 4.6% of the sample. The sample consisted of PBMCs. The source is a human donor in good health. Some clones in this sample may be carry-over from other donors' samples.

The genes are TRBV4-2 and TRBJ2-6; D is ambiguous. CDR1 and CDR2 (germline): LGHNA, YNFKEQ. V was cut by 4 bases and J by 4 bases, with 23 bases left in between. The CDR3 runs 19 residues. The CDR3 region is CASSPRDVSGLSGANVLTF. DNA of the CDR3: TGTGCCAGCAGCCCCCGTGACGTTTCGGGTCTCTCCGGGGCCAACGTCCTGACTTTC.

This clone was picked up one time. The rearrangement joins TRBV5-6 to TRBJ1-2, with D tentatively TRBD1 (5 bases). The germline V gene encodes CDR1 SGHDT and CDR2 YYEEEE. V dropped 2 bases and J dropped 9 bases, with 11 bases sitting between them. The CDR3 sequence is 12 residues long. CDR3 in amino acids: CASSLIAGRYTF. The CDR3 nucleotides read TGTGCCAGCAGCTTAATTGCAGGGCGCTACACCTTC.

This chain links TRBV12-5 with TRBJ2-1, with 12 nucleotides matching TRBD2. The V gene's germline CDR1 is LGHNT and CDR2 FRNRAP. This CDR3 spans 13 amino acids. Here the CDR3 reads CASTSGSVAEQFF. The CDR3 coding sequence is TGTGCCTCGACTAGCGGGAGTGTAGCTGAGCAGTTCTTC.

J is TRBJ1-5 and V is TRBV21-1; the D segment call TRBD1 is taken from the table without a DNA check. TRBV21-1 constitutes a pseudogene. CDR3 length: 16 residues. This CDR3 is CASSKVVAGGYQPQHF. Here the CDR3 DNA reads TGTGCCAGCAGCAAAGTGGTGGCAGGGGGATATCAGCCCCAGCATTTT.

This clone was detected once. This rearrangement joins TRBV5-1 to TRBJ2-1, with D perhaps matching TRBD1 (5 bases). Looked up from germline, CDR1 is SGHRS and CDR2 is YFSETQ. The CDR3 totals 13 residues. Trimming took off 2 bases at V and 7 bases at J, with 10 bases between the two ends. CDR3 in DNA: TGCGCCAGCAGCTTTTCATCAGGGAATGAGCAGTTCTTC. Encoded protein: CASSFSSGNEQFF.

The chain couples TRBV14 to TRBJ2-5, with D possibly matching TRBD2 (6 bases). From germline, CDR1 is SGHDN and CDR2 FVKESK. The CDR3 length is 17 residues. Trimming shortened V by 2 bases and J by 5 bases, and 21 bases separated the two germline ends. CDR3 sequence reads: CASSQPPGREWEETQYF. The DNA for the CDR3 is TGTGCCAGCAGCCAACCCCCGGGGCGGGAATGGGAGGAGACCCAGTACTTC.

The V call is TRBV29-1, the J call TRBJ2-1; the match to TRBD1 covers 11 bases. CDR3 length: 13 amino acids. Per the germline V gene, CDR1 is SQVTM and CDR2 is ANQGSEA. The CDR3 loop is CTVGQGGYNEQFF. The CDR3, as DNA: TGCACCGTGGGACAGGGGGGCTACAATGAGCAGTTCTTC.

The chain couples TRBV12-5 to TRBJ2-1, with 8 bases that match TRBD1. Germline V gene lookup returns CDR1 LGHNT and CDR2 FRNRAP. With 1 base clipped from V and 7 bases from J, the junction kept 0 bases outside the gene matches. The CDR3 spans 13 residues. Here the CDR3 DNA reads TGTGCTAGTGGTTTGGGGACAGGGAATGAGCAGTTCTTC. Residues: CASGLGTGNEQFF. The full variable domain, with the rest looked up from reference TRBV12-5 and TRBJ2-1, is DARVTQTPRHKVTEMGQEVTMRCQPILGHNTVFWYRQTMMQGLELLAYFRNRAPLDDSGMPKDRFSAEMPDATLATLKIQPSEPRDSAVYFCASGLGTGNEQFFGPGTRLTVL.

V gene TRBV5-1 combines with J gene TRBJ2-5, with D possibly matching TRBD1 (5 bases). There are 14 residues in the CDR3. From germline, CDR1 is SGHRS and CDR2 YFSETQ. Trimming removed 3 bases at V and 5 bases at J, with 14 bases between. The CDR3 DNA is TGCGCCAGCAGCTGGGGCAGGGTGGAGGAGACCCAGTACTTC. It specifies CASSWGRVEETQYF. The whole variable domain, remainder taken from reference TRBV5-1 and TRBJ2-5, is KAGVTQTPRYLIKTRGQQVTLSCSPISGHRSVSWYQQTPGQGLQFLFEYFSETQRNKGNFPGRFSGRQFSNSRSEMNVSTLELGDSALYLCASSWGRVEETQYFGPGTRLLVL.

The V call is TRBV2, the J call TRBJ1-5; D gene ambiguous. The germline V gene encodes CDR1 SNHLY and CDR2 FYNNEI. Trimming stripped 6 bases from V and 2 bases from J, with 20 bases between. The CDR3 consists of 17 residues. The CDR3: CASRGREGARGNQPQHF. CDR3 coding DNA: TGTGCCAGCAGGGGGAGAGAGGGCGCTCGGGGCAATCAGCCCCAGCATTTT.

V and J are TRBV7-8 and TRBJ2-1, with 7 nucleotides matching TRBD2. There are 14 residues in the CDR3. Germline CDR1 and CDR2: SGHVS and FQNEAQ. V was pared by 4 bases and J by 8 bases, with 8 bases of the junction left unmatched. The CDR3 DNA sequence: TGTGCCAGCAGCTCAGGCCGCGGGAGAGATGAGCAGTTCTTC. Amino acids: CASSSGRGRDEQFF.

This sequence joins TRBV7-2 and TRBJ2-5; maybe TRBD2 (5 bases). Germline V gene lookup returns CDR1 SGHTA and CDR2 FQGNSA. This CDR3 is built from 15 residues. The V and J ends lost 5 bases and 1 base respectively, with 14 bases between them. The CDR3 bases are TGTGCCAGCAGCGACCAGTCCGGGATCCAAGAGACCCAGTACTTC. Protein product: CASSDQSGIQETQYF.

The chain recombines TRBV7-9 with TRBJ2-1; 9 bases fit TRBD2. The germline gives CDR1 SEHNR, CDR2 FQNEAQ (reference sequence). This CDR3 has 17 residues. V dropped 1 base and J dropped 3; count of bases not matched to a gene: 7. The CDR3 coding sequence is TGTGCCAGCAGCTTAGTAAGCCTAGCGGGAAACTACAATGAGCAGTTCTTC. It translates to CASSLVSLAGNYNEQFF.

The genes are TRBV2 and TRBJ2-3; a possible D gene is TRBD1 (5 bases). From germline, CDR1 is SNHLY and CDR2 FYNNEI. This CDR3 contains 15 residues. V was pared by 5 bases and J by 3 bases, with 15 bases between. The CDR3 bases are TGTGCCAGCAGTAGGGAACAGGTGCCGACAGATACGCAGTATTTT. Its translation is CASSREQVPTDTQYF.

The chain combines TRBV6-6 with TRBJ2-3; D perhaps matches TRBD2 (6 bases). Germline-derived CDR1 and CDR2 are MNHNY and SVGAGI (reference sequence). The CDR3 consists of 14 residues. V lost 5 bases and J 2 bases, leaving 11 bases between the germline ends. This chain's CDR3 is CASSTGLYTDTQYF. CDR3 in DNA: TGTGCCAGCAGTACGGGACTCTACACAGATACGCAGTATTTT.

The V call is TRBV5-4, the J call TRBJ2-7, with 11 bases matching TRBD2. The CDR3 has 14 amino acids. After removal of 4 bases from V and 2 bases from J, the junction contained 2 bases not matched to a gene. Germline assignment: CDR1 SGHNT and CDR2 YYREEE (reference sequence). CDR3 DNA sequence: TGTGCCAGCAGCCTAGCGGGAGGTGCCTACGAGCAGTACTTC. Translating it yields CASSLAGGAYEQYF.

The V call is TRBV19, the J call TRBJ2-1, with 9 bases matching TRBD1. The CDR3 is made up of 15 amino acids. Germline CDR1 LNHDA, CDR2 SQIVND (reference sequence). V lost 6 bases to trimming and J lost 6 bases; unmatched junction nucleotides: 9. The CDR3 loop reads CASRVGQGLRNEQFF. The CDR3, as DNA: TGTGCCAGTAGGGTGGGACAGGGATTACGCAATGAGCAGTTCTTC.

The V gene is TRBV5-1, the J gene TRBJ2-4; D might be TRBD1 (5 bases). Germline V gene sequence: CDR1 SGHRS, CDR2 YFSETQ. The CDR3 sequence is 16 residues long. Trimming removed 3 bases at V and 2 bases at J, with 15 bases between. CDR3 loop: CASSWPEQGTKNIQYF. The CDR3 DNA follows: TGCGCCAGCAGCTGGCCAGAGCAGGGAACCAAAAACATTCAGTACTTC.

This clone was detected ten times or more. The V gene is TRBV5-1, the J gene TRBJ1-2, with D perhaps TRBD1 (6 bases). CDR1 and CDR2 from the germline V gene are SGHRS and YFSETQ. Trimming took 7 bases from V and 8 from J, leaving 15 bases between them. The CDR3 extends over 12 amino acids. The CDR3 sequence: CASRGGAGGYTF. The CDR3 DNA is TGCGCCAGCCGCGGGGGGGCAGGAGGCTACACCTTC.

The rearrangement uses TRBV7-6 and TRBJ2-3; D remains ambiguous. The germline V gene encodes CDR1 SGHVS and CDR2 FNYEAQ. V gave up 6 bases and J gave up 7 bases, with 17 bases separating them. CDR3 length: 14 amino acids. The DNA for the CDR3 is TGTGCCAGCAGTCCAGCAGACTTATGGCATACGCAGTATTTT. Encoded protein: CASSPADLWHTQYF.

The gene calls are TRBV7-9 and TRBJ2-7, with D perhaps matching TRBD2 (6 bases). Germline V gene sequence: CDR1 SEHNR, CDR2 FQNEAQ (reference sequence). V lost 8 bases, J lost 2 bases, and 19 bases lay in between. The CDR3 has 15 residues. CDR3 loop: CASAGHMSPTYEQYF. In DNA form, the CDR3 reads TGTGCCAGCGCGGGGCACATGAGCCCAACCTACGAGCAGTACTTC. Using reference TRBV7-9 and TRBJ2-7 for the parts outside the CDR3, the full variable domain is DTGVSQNPRHKITKRGQNVTFRCDPISEHNRLYWYRQTLGQGPEFLTYFQNEAQLEKSRLLSDRFSAERPKGSFSTLEIQRTEQGDSAMYLCASAGHMSPTYEQYFGPGTRLTVT.

Here the CDR3 reads CASSTYGLAGGGTQYF. As DNA, the CDR3 is TGTGCCAGCAGCACGTACGGACTAGCGGGGGGTGGGACCCAGTACTTC. The chain joins TRBV11-2 to TRBJ2-5; 14 positions agree with TRBD2. The germline gives CDR1 SGHAT, CDR2 FQNNGV. The ends lost 5 bases at V and 7 bases at J; junction bases unmatched: 9. The CDR3 sequence is 16 residues long.

V gene TRBV7-6 combines with J gene TRBJ2-7, with TRBD2 matching 9 bases. Per the germline V gene, CDR1 is SGHVS and CDR2 is FNYEAQ. The CDR3 length is 15 residues. V gave up 2 bases and J gave up 6 bases; unmatched junction bases: 8. The CDR3 DNA follows: TGTGCCAGCAGCTTATTGGTTAGCGGGGGCCTCGAGCAGTACTTC. It yields the protein CASSLLVSGGLEQYF.